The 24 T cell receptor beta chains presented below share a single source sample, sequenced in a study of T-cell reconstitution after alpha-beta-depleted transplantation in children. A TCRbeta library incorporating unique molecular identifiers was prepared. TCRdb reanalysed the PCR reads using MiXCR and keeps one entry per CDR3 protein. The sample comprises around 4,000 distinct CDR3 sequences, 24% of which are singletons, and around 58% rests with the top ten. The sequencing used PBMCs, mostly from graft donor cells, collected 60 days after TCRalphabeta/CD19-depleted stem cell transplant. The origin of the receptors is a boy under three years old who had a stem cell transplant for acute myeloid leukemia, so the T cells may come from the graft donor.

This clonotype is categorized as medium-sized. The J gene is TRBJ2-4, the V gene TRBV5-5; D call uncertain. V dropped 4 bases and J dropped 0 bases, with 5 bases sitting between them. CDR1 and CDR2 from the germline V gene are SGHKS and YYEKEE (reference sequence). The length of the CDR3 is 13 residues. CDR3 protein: CASSPGAKNIQYF. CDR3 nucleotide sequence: TGTGCCAGCAGCCCAGGAGCCAAAAACATTCAGTACTTC.

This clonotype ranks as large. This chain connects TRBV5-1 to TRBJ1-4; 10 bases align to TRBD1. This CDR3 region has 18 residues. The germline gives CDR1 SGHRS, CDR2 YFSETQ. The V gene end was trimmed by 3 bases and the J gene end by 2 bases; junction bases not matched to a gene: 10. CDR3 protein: CASSYRDRGSQTNEKLFF. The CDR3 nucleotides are TGCGCCAGCAGCTACCGGGACAGGGGTTCACAGACTAATGAAAAACTGTTTTTT.

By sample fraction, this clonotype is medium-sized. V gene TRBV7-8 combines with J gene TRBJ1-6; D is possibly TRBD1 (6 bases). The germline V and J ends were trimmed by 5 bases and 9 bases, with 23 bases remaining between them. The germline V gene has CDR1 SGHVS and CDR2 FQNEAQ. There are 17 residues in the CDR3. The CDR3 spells CASSLKPDRTYVSPLHF. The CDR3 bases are TGTGCCAGCAGCCTCAAGCCGGACAGAACCTATGTTTCACCCCTCCACTTT.

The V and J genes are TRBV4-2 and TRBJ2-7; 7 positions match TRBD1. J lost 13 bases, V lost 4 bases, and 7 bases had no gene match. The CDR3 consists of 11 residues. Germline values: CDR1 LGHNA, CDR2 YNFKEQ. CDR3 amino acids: CASSPNRGLYF. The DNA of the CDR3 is TGTGCCAGCAGCCCCAACAGGGGTCTCTACTTC.

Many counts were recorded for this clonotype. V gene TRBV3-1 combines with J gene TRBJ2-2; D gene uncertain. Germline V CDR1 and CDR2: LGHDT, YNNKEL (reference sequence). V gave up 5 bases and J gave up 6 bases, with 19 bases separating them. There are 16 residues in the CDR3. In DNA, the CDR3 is TGTGCCAGCAGCGAAGTGTCCCTGTCGGGTTCCGGGGAGCTGTTTTTT. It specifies CASSEVSLSGSGELFF.

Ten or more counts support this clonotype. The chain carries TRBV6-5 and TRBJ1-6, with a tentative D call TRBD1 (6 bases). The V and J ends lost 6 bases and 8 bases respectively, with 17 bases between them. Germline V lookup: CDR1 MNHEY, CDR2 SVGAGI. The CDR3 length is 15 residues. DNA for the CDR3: TGTGCCAGCAGCCTTACACAGGGAAGGGATTCACCCCTCCACTTT. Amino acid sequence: CASSLTQGRDSPLHF.

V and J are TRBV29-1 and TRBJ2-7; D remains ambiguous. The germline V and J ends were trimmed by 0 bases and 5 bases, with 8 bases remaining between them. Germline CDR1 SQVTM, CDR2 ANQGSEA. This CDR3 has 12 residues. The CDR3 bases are TGCAGCGTTGAAGACCGTACTAACGAGCAGTACTTC. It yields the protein CSVEDRTNEQYF.

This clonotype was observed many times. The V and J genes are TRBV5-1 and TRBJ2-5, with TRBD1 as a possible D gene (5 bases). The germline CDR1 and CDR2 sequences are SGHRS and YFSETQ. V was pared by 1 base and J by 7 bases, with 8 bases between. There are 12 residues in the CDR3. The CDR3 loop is CASSLTQGTQYF. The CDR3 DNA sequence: TGCGCCAGCAGCTTGACTCAGGGGACCCAGTACTTC.

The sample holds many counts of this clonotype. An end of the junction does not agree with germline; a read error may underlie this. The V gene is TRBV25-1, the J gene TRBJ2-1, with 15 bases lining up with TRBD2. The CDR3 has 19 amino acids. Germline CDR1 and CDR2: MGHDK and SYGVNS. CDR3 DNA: TGTGTCAGCAGTGAATATGGACTAGCGGGGGGGAACCTTTACAATGAGCAGTTCTTC. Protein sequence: CVSSEYGLAGGNLYNEQFF.

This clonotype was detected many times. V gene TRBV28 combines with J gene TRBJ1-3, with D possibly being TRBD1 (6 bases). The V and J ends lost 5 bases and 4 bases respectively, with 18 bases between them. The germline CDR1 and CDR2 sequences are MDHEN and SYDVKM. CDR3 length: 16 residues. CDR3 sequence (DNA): TGTGCCAGCAGTCCACCAAATAACAGGGTAGGAAACACCATATATTTT. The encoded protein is CASSPPNNRVGNTIYF.

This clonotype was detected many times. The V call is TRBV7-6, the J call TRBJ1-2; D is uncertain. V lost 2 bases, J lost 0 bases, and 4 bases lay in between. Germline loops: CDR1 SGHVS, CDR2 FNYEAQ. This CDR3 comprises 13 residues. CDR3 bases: TGTGCCAGCAGCTTATCCCCTAACTATGGCTACACCTTC. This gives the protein CASSLSPNYGYTF.

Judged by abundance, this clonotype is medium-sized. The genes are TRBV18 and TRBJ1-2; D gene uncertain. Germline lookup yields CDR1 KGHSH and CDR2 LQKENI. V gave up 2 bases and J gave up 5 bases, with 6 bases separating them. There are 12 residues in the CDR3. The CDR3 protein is CASSPDTYGYTF. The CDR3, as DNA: TGTGCCAGCTCACCAGACACATATGGCTACACCTTC.

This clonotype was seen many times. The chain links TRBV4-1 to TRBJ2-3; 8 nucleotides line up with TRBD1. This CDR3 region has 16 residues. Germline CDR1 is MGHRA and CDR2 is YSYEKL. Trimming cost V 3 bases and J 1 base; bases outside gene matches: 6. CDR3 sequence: CASSQPDRGRTDTQYF. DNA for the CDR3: TGCGCCAGCAGCCAGCCCGACAGGGGCCGCACAGATACGCAGTATTTT.

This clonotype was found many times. The CDR3 loop is CASGFFGAINQPQHF. In nucleotides, the CDR3 is TGTGCTAGTGGTTTTTTTGGGGCTATCAATCAGCCCCAGCATTTT. The rearrangement links TRBV12-5 to TRBJ1-5, with a possible D match to TRBD1 (5 bases). This CDR3 spans 15 amino acids. The germline V gene has CDR1 LGHNT and CDR2 FRNRAP. V was pared by 3 bases and J by 3 bases, with 12 bases between.

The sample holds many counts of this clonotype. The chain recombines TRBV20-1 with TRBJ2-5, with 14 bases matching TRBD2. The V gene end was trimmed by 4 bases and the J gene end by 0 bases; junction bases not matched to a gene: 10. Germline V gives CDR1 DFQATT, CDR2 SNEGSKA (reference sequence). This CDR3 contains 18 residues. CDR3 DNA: TGCAGTGCTAACTCAGGGACTAGCGGGGGCCAGGACCAAGAGACCCAGTACTTC. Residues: CSANSGTSGGQDQETQYF.

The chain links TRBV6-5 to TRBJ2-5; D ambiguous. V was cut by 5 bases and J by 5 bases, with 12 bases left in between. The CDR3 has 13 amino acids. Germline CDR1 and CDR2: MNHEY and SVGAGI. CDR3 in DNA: TGTGCCAGCAGTCGCTCTAGTGAGGAGACCCAGTACTTC. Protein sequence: CASSRSSEETQYF.

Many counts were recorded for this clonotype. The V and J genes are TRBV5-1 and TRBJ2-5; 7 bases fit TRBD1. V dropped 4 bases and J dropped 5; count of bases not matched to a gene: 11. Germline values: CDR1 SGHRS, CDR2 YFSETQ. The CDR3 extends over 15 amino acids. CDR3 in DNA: TGCGCCAGCAGCCTGACAGGGATGATGGGGGAGACCCAGTACTTC. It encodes CASSLTGMMGETQYF.

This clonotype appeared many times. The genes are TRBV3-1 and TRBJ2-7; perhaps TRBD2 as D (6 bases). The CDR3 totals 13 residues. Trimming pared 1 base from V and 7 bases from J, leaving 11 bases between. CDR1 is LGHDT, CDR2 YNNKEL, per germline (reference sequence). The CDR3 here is CASSQGPGGEQYV. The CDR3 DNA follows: TGTGCCAGCAGCCAAGGCCCCGGGGGAGAGCAGTACGTC.

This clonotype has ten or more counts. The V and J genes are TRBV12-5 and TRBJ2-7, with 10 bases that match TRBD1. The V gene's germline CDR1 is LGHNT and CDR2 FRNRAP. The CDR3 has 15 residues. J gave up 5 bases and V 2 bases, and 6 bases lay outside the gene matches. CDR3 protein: CASGLTGQGLNEQYV. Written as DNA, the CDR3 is TGTGCTAGTGGTTTGACGGGACAGGGGCTCAACGAGCAGTACGTC.

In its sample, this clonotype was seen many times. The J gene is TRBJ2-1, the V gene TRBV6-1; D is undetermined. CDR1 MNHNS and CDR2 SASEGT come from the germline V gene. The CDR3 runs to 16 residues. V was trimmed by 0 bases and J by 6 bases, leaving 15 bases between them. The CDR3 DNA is TGTGCCAGCAGTGAAGCCGGGCAGTTAGGAAGCAATGAGCAGTTCTTC. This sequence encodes CASSEAGQLGSNEQFF.

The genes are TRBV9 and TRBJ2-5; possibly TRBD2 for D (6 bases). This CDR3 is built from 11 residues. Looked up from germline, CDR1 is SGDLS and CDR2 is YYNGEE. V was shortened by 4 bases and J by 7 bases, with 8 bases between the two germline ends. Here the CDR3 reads CASSSRGTQYF. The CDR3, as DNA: TGTGCCAGCAGCTCGCGGGGGACCCAGTACTTC.

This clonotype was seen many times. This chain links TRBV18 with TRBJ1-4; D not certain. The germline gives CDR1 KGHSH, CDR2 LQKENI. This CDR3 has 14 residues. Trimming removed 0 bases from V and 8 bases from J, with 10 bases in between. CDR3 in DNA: TGTGCCAGCTCACCACCGGTAATAAAAGAAAAACTGTTTTTT. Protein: CASSPPVIKEKLFF.

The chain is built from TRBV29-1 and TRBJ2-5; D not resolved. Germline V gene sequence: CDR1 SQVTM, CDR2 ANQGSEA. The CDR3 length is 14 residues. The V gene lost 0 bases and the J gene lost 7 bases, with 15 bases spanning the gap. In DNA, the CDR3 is TGCAGCGTTGAAGATTCAGTGCGATTGGGGACCCAGTACTTC. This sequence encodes CSVEDSVRLGTQYF.

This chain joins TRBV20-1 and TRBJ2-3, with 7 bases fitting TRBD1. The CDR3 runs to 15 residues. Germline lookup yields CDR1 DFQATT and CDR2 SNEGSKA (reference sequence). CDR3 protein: CFAIPQGVRSDTQYF. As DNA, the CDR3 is TGCTTCGCTATCCCCCAGGGGGTAAGGTCAGATACGCAGTATTTT.